This T cell receptor (beta chain) derives from a study of T-cell reconstitution after alpha-beta-depleted transplantation in children. A TCRbeta library incorporating unique molecular identifiers was prepared. TCRdb itself ran the PCR reads through MiXCR, one entry per CDR3 protein. Here the sample spans some 530,000 distinct CDR3 sequences, roughly an eighth being singletons. A few counts support this clonotype. The CDR3 length is 14 residues. The V end lost 1 base, the J end lost 2 bases, and 11 bases lay between the germline ends. CDR1 SQVTM and CDR2 ANQGSEA come from the germline V gene. This material consisted of PBMCs from the stem cell graft donor, taken from the stem cell graft. The TCR originated in a human donor who donated a stem cell graft to a child with combined immunodeficiency. This chain joins TRBV29-1 and TRBJ1-2; D is undetermined. CDR3 nucleotide sequence: TGCAGCGTTGAAGGCGGAAGATCCAACTATGGCTACACCTTC. It encodes CSVEGGRSNYGYTF.